Reported below is one TCR beta chain. The CDR3 runs 15 residues. CDR1 is KGHSH and CDR2 is LQKENI in the germline V gene. V was clipped by 2 bases and J by 9 bases; unmatched bases: 10. This entry is derived from a study of shared clonotypes between healthy human individuals. Using immunoSEQ multiplex PCR, the repertoire was profiled, and TCRdb retains in-frame clones only, with some absent. The repertoire holds hundreds of thousands of clones, with 55% to 75% as singletons. Healthy HIV-negative adults without recent acute infections or vaccinations served as donors. All participating donors were Caucasian adults from Nashville, Tennessee.

The rearrangement joins TRBV18 to TRBJ2-1; TRBD2 aligns across 7 bases. The TCR originated in a woman under 40 in good health. Sequenced: memory CD4+ T cells sorted from blood. Subset in this sample: CD45RA-negative fraction. CDR3 sequence (DNA): TGTGCCAGCTCACCATCCAGCGGGGCCGGAGGTGAGCAGTTCTTC. This gives the protein CASSPSSGAGGEQFF.